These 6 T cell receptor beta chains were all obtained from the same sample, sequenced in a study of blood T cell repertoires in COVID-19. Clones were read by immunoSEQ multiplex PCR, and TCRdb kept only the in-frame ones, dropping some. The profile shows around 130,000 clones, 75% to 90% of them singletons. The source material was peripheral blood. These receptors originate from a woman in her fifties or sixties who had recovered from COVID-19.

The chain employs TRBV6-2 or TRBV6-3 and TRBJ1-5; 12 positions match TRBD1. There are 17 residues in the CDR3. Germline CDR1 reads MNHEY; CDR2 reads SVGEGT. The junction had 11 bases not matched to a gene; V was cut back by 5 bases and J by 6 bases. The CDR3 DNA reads TGTGCCAGCAGTCCACGTCCCCCGGGACAGGGGGCTCAGCCCCAGCATTTT. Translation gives CASSPRPPGQGAQPQHF.

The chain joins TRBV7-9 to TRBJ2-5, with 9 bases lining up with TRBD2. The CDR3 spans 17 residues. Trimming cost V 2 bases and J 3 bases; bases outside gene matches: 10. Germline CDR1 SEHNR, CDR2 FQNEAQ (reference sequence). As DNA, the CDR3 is TGTGCCAGCAGCTTATTGGGCGGGGGGGCGAAGAAAGAGACCCAGTACTTC. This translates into CASSLLGGGAKKETQYF.

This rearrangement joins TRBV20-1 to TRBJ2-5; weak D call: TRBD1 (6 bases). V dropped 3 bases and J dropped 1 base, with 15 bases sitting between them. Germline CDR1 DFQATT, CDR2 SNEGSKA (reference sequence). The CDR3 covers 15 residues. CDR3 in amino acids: CSASGKQGFQETQYF. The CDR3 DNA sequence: TGCAGTGCTAGTGGAAAGCAGGGGTTCCAAGAGACCCAGTACTTC.

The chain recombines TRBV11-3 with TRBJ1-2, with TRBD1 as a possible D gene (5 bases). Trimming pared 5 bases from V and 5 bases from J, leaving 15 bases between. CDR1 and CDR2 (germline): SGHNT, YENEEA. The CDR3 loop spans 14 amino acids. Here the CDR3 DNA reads TGTGCCAGCAGCCCCCCGGGACTGAGATATGGCTACACCTTC. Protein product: CASSPPGLRYGYTF.

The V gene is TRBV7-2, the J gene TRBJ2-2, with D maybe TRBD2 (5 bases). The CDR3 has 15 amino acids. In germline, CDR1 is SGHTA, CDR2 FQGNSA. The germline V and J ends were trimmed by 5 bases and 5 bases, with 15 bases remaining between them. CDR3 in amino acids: CASSPRGSTTGELFF. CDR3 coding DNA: TGTGCCAGCAGCCCCCGAGGGAGCACGACCGGGGAGCTGTTTTTT.

In nucleotides, the CDR3 is TGTGCCAGCAGCCAGGGTTTATGGGCGCAGTTCTTC. The encoded protein is CASSQGLWAQFF. V is TRBV3-1 (or the pseudogene TRBV3-2) and J is TRBJ2-1; D gene unclear. V was shortened by 3 bases and J by 12 bases, with 12 bases between the two germline ends. Germline V gene lookup returns CDR1 LGHDT and CDR2 YNNKEL (reference sequence). CDR3 length equals 12 residues.